Sequencing of this T cell receptor (beta chain) was carried out in a study of control samples from healthy donors and cancer patients. Germline assignment: CDR1 LGHDT and CDR2 YNNKEL (reference sequence). This CDR3 has 15 amino acids. V gave up 3 bases and J gave up 9 bases; unmatched junction bases: 7. This table comes from immunoSEQ multiplex PCR, and its TCRdb copy is limited to in-frame clones, with some not included. Of about 170,000 clones listed, 80% to 90% are singletons. The rearrangement links TRBV3-1 (or the pseudogene TRBV3-2) to TRBJ2-1; TRBD2 matches at 11 bases. Sequenced sample: blood. The clonotype was recovered from a man aged 30 to 39 in good health. The CDR3 loop is CASSQRTSGSSEQFF. The CDR3 nucleotides are TGTGCCAGCAGCCAGAGGACTAGCGGGTCAAGTGAGCAGTTCTTC.